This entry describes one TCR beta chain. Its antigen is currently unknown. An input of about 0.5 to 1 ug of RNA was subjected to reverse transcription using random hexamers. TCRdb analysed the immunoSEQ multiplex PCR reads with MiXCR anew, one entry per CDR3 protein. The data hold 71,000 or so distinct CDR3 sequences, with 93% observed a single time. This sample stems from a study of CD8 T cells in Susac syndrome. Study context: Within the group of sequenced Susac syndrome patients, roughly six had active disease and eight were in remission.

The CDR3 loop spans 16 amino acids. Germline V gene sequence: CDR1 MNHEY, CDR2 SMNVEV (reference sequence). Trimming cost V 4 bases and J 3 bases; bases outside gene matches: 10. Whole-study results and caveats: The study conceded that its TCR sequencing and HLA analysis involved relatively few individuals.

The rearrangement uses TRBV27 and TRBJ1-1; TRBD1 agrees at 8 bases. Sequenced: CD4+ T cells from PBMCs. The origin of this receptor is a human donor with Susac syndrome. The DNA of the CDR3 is TGTGCCAGCAGTTCGGACAGGGTAGGTAAGTACACTGAAGCTTTCTTT. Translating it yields CASSSDRVGKYTEAFF.